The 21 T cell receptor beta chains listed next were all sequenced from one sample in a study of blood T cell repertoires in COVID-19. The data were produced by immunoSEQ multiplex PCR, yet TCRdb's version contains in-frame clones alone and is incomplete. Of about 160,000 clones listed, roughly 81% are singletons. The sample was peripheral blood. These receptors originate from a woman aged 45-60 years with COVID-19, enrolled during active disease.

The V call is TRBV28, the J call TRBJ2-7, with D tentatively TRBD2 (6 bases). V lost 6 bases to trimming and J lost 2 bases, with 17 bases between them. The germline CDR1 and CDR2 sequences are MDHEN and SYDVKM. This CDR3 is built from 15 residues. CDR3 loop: CASSLRDRKTYEQYF. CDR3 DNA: TGTGCCAGCAGCTTGCGGGACCGCAAAACCTACGAGCAGTACTTC.

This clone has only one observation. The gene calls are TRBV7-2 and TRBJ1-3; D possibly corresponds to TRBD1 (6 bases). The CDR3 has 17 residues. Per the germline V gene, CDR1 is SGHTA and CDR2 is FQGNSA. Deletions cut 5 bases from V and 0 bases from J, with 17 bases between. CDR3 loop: CASSPRGGPHSGNTIYF. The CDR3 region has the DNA TGTGCCAGCAGCCCCCGGGGGGGGCCTCACTCTGGAAACACCATATATTTT.

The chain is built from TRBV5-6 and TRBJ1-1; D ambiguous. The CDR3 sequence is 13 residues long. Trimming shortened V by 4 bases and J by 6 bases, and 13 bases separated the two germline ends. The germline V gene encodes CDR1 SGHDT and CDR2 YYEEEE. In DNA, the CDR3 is TGTGCCAGCAGCGGGAGGGCAACTGCTGAAGCTTTCTTT. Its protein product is CASSGRATAEAFF.

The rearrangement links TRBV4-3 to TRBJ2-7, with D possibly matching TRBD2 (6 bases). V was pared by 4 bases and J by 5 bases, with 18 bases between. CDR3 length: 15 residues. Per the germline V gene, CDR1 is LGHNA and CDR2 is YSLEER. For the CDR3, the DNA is TGCGCCAGCAGCCCAGATCTGGGACTGAGGAACGAGCAGTACTTC. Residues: CASSPDLGLRNEQYF.

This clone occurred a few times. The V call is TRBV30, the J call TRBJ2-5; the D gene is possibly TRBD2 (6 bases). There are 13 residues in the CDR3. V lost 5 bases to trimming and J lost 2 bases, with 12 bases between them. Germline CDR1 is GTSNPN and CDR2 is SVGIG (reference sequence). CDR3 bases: TGTGCCTGGGCCCCAGGGAGGCAAGAGACCCAGTACTTC. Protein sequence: CAWAPGRQETQYF. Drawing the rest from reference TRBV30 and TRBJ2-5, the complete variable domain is SQTIHQWPATLVQPVGSPLSLECTVEGTSNPNLYWYRQAAGRGLQLLFYSVGIGQISSEVPQNLSASRPQDRQFILSSKKLLLSDSGFYLCAWAPGRQETQYFGPGTRLLVL.

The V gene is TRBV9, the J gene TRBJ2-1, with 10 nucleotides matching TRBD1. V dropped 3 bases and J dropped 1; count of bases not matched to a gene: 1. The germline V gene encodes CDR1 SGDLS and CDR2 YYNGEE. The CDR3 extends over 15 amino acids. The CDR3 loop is CASSGTGGSYNEQFF. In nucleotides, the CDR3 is TGTGCCAGCAGCGGGACAGGGGGGTCCTACAATGAGCAGTTCTTC.

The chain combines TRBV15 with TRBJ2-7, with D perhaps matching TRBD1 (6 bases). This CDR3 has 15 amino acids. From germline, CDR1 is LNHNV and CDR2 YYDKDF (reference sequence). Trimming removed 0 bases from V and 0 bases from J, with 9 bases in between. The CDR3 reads CATSRDQTGSYEQYF. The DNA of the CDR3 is TGTGCCACCAGCAGAGATCAGACAGGCTCCTACGAGCAGTACTTC. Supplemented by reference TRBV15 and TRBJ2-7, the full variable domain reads DAMVIQNPRYQVTQFGKPVTLSCSQTLNHNVMYWYQQKSSQAPKLLFHYYDKDFNNEADTPDNFQSRRPNTSFCFLDIRSPGLGDTAMYLCATSRDQTGSYEQYFGPGTRLTVT.

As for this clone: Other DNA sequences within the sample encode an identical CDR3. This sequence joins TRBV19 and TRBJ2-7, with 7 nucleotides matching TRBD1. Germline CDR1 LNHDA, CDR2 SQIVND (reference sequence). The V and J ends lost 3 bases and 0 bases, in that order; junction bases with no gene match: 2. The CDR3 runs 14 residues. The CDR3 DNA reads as TGTGCCAGTAGTATCCGGGACAGCTCCTACGAGCAGTACTTC. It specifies CASSIRDSSYEQYF.

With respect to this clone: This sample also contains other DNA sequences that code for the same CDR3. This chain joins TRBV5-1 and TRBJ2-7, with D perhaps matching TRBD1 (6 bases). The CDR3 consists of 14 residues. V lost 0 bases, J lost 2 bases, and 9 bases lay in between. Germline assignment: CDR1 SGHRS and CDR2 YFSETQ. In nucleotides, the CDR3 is TGCGCCAGCAGCTTGGCCACAGGGACCTACGAGCAGTACTTC. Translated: CASSLATGTYEQYF.

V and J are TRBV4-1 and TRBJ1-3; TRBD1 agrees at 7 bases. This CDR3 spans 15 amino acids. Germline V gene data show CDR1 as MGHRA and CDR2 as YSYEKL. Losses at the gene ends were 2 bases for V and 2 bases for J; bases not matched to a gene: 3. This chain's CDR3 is CASSQPDRAGNTIYF. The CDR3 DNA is TGCGCCAGCAGCCAACCCGACAGGGCTGGAAACACCATATATTTT.

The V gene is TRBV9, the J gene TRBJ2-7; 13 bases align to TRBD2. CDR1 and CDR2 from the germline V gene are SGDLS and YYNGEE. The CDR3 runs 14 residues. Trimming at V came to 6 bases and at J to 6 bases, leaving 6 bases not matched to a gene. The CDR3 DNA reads TGTGCCAGCACGCCGGGACTAGCGGGGTTCGAGCAGTACTTC. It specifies CASTPGLAGFEQYF.

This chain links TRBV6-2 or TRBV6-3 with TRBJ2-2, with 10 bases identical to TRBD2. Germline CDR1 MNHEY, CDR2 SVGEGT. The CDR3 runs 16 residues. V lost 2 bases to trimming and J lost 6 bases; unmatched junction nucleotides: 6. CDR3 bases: TGTGCCAGCAGTTACCTGCTAGCGGGGGTGGCCGGGGAGCTGTTTTTT. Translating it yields CASSYLLAGVAGELFF.

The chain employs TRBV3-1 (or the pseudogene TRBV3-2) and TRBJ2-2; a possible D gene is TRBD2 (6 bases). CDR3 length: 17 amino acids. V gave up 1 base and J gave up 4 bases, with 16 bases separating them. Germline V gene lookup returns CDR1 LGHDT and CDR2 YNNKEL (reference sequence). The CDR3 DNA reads TGTGCCAGCAGCCAAGCCGCTTGGGTCGGGAGCACCGGGGAGCTGTTTTTT. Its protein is CASSQAAWVGSTGELFF.

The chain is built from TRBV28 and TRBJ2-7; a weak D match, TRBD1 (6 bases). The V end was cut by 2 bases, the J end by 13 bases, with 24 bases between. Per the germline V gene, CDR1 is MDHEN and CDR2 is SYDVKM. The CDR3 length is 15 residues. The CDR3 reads CASSLPTGAADLRYF. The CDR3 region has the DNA TGTGCCAGCAGTTTACCGACAGGTGCCGCCGATTTACGATACTTC. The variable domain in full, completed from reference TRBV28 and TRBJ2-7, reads DVKVTQSSRYLVKRTGEKVFLECVQDMDHENMFWYRQDPGLGLRLIYFSYDVKMKEKGDIPEGYSVSREKKERFSLILESASTNQTSMYLCASSLPTGAADLRYFGPGTRLTVT.

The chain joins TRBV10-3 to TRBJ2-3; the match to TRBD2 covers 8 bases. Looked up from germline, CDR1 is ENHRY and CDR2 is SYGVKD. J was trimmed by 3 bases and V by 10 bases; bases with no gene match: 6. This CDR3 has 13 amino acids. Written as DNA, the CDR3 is TGTGCCACCGGGACTAGGGAAACAGATACGCAGTATTTT. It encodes CATGTRETDTQYF.

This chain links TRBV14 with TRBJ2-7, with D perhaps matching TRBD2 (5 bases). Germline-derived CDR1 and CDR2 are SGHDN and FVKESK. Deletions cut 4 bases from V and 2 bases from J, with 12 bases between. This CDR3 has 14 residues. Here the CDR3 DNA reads TGTGCCAGCAGCCGCGGGCAGTCCCCCTACGAGCAGTACTTC. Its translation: CASSRGQSPYEQYF.

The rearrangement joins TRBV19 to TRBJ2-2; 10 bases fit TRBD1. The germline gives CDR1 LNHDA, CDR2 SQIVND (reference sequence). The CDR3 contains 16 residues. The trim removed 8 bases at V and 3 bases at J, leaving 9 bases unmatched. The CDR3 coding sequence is TGTGCCAGTCAACCTCGGGACAGGGGTTACACCGGGGAGCTGTTTTTT. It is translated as CASQPRDRGYTGELFF.

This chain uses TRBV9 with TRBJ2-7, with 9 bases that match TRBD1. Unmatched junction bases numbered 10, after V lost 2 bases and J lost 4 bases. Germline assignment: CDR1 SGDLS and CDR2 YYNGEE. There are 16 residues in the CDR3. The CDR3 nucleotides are TGTGCCAGCAGCGTTGAACCGGGACAGGGTCTGTACGAGCAGTACTTC. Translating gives CASSVEPGQGLYEQYF.

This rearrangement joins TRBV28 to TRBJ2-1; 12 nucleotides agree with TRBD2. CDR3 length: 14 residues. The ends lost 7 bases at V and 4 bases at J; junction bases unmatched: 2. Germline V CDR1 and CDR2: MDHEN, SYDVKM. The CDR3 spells CASNLAGGYNEQFF. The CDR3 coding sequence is TGTGCCAGCAACCTAGCGGGGGGGTACAATGAGCAGTTCTTC.

This chain's CDR3 is CASSVDGSGGLLDTQYF. Here the CDR3 DNA reads TGTGCCAGCAGCGTAGACGGGAGCGGGGGTTTGTTAGATACGCAGTATTTT. The chain links TRBV9 to TRBJ2-3; 8 bases map to TRBD2. The germline V gene encodes CDR1 SGDLS and CDR2 YYNGEE. V was pared by 0 bases and J by 5 bases, with 11 bases of the junction left unmatched. CDR3 length equals 17 residues.

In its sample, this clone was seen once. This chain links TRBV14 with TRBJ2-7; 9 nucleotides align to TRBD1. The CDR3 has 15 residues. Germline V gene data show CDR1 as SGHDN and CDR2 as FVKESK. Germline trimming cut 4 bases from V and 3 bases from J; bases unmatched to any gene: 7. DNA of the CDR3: TGTGCCAGCAGCCGGGGAGGGACAGGGTACTACGAGCAGTACTTC. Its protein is CASSRGGTGYYEQYF.